The clone carrying this T cell receptor (beta chain) came up a few times. The target antigen is unknown. From the RT-PCR reads, TCRdb called clonotypes with MiXCR, one entry per CDR3 protein. The data hold about 500,000 distinct CDR3 sequences, with about 15% observed a single time. V gave up 0 bases and J gave up 7 bases; unmatched junction bases: 9. The length of the CDR3 is 15 residues. The germline V gene encodes CDR1 DFQATT and CDR2 SNEGSKA (reference sequence). The sample originates from a study of response to subunit inactivated influenza vaccine. Findings and caveats of the study: Authors suggested that a seasonal influenza vaccination recruits few new T cells each time.

Source: CD4+ T cells sorted from PBMCs, taken roughly 24 months after vaccination. This chain links TRBV20-1 with TRBJ2-4, with 7 bases lining up with TRBD2. The origin of this receptor is a man in his fifties or sixties who received an inactivated influenza vaccine. The CDR3 DNA sequence: TGCAGTGCTAGAGATCACGGCGGGAGAGGGAACATTCAGTACTTC. The encoded protein is CSARDHGGRGNIQYF.